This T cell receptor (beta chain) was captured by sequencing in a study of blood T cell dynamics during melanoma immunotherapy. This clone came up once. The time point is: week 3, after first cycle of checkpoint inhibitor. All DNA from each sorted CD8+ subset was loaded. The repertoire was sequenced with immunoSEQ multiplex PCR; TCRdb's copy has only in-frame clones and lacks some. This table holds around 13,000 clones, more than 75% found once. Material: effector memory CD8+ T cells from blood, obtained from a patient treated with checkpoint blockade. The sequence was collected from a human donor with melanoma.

The CDR3 DNA reads as TGTGCCAGTAGCCAAGGGGGATTGAATGAAGCTTTCTTT. Translated: CASSQGGLNEAFF. The chain employs TRBV19 and TRBJ1-1; tentatively, D is TRBD1 (6 bases). The CDR3 is made up of 13 amino acids. V was shortened by 6 bases and J by 7 bases, with 15 bases between the two germline ends. The germline V gene encodes CDR1 LNHDA and CDR2 SQIVND (reference sequence).